A selection of T cell receptor beta chains follows, all from one sample in a study of cytomegalovirus exposure and HLA in healthy donors. Data came from immunoSEQ multiplex PCR; TCRdb stores just in-frame clones and leaves some out. The data hold approximately 150,000 clones, with roughly 80% observed a single time. The source material was PBMCs. The receptors were gathered from a woman under 40 in good health and CMV-seropositive. CDR3s include the opening cysteine and the closing phenylalanine or tryptophan.

17	TRBV28	TRBJ2-6	CASRGRTGLSGANVLTF
11	TRBV6-1	TRBJ1-2	CASRADYGYTF
15	TRBV29-1	TRBJ2-1	CSVEEGGTGVNEQFF
18	TRBV6-1	TRBJ2-6	CASSEAPQGSSGANVLTF
13	TRBV9	TRBJ1-4	CASRGQSGEKLFF
12	TRBV30	TRBJ1-1	CAWSPYLAEAFF
15	TRBV29-1	TRBJ1-2	CSVEDQTGTNYGYTF
13	TRBV10-3	TRBJ2-1	CAISDQRSNEQFF
13	TRBV5-5	TRBJ1-4	CASSPGVREKLFF
17	TRBV5-1	TRBJ2-7	CASSFSSGGVKSYEQYF
16	TRBV7-9	TRBJ1-1	CSSSHPRGRLNTEAFF
14	TRBV7-2	TRBJ2-2	CASSLDSYTGELFF
13	TRBV7-9	TRBJ1-1	CASSLEPNTEAFF
14	TRBV14	TRBJ1-1	CASSQVRGRTEAFF
19	TRBV7-2	TRBJ2-2	CASSLYLPGTGGNTGELFF
14	TRBV5-1	TRBJ2-3	CASSFTVGTDTQYF
17	TRBV19	TRBJ1-4	CASSPQGPAQGNEKLFF
13	TRBV10-3	TRBJ2-3	CATQRGGLDTQYF
15	TRBV4-1	TRBJ2-3	CASSRSGALGDTQYF
21	TRBV12-5	TRBJ2-1	CASGFSTYRGSGLTRSDEQFF
16	TRBV6-1	TRBJ1-1	CASSEGSGGGWSEAFF
13	TRBV10-3	TRBJ1-5	CAMSRDRDQPQHF
19	TRBV7-2	TRBJ1-4	CASSLEPYLEGATNEKLFF
16	TRBV13	TRBJ2-7	CASSLGLNPPTYEQYF
15	TRBV28	TRBJ2-7	CASTTPGTVSYEQYF
12	TRBV6-6	TRBJ1-2	CASSSPWTGNYF
13	TRBV6-5	TRBJ2-3	CASGGGLTDTQYF
14	TRBV7-9	TRBJ1-2	CASSLGESGYGYTF
15	TRBV13	TRBJ2-7	CASSLGQRQASLQYF
18	TRBV30	TRBJ1-3	CAWSFPTGGPRVLNTIYF
18	TRBV10-3	TRBJ1-2	CAISEVTGGPRANYGYTF
16	TRBV7-6	TRBJ2-2	CASSQGQDSNTGELFF
13	TRBV6-1	TRBJ2-7	CASGLLNSYEQYF
16	TRBV11-1	TRBJ2-2	CASSLKTGGNTGELFF
13	TRBV7-9	TRBJ2-5	CASSLLDFETQYF
14	TRBV6-5	TRBJ2-7	CASSPGTGGLGQYF
13	TRBV18	TRBJ1-1	CASQTGPNTEAFF
15	TRBV7-9	TRBJ1-1	CASSSRSTGSNEAFF
15	TRBV5-6	TRBJ2-7	CASSLARGWKHEQYF
18	TRBV9	TRBJ2-1	CASSVRPTSGGTRDEQFF
12	TRBV28	TRBJ2-5	CASTSGEETQYF
14	TRBV5-4	TRBJ2-5	CASSFGQGQETQYF
16	TRBV27	TRBJ2-1	CASSLAGGPVYNEQFF
15	TRBV7-9	TRBJ1-4	CASSSWGSEGEKLFF
15	TRBV2	TRBJ2-7	CASSPSGGSSYEQYF
17	TRBV6-1	TRBJ2-6	CASSARLILSGANVLTF
14	TRBV18	TRBJ1-5	CASSPDNTGRPQHF
13	TRBV5-1	TRBJ1-6	CASSRGDNSPLHF
15	TRBV9	TRBJ1-4	CASSPPGDINEKLFF
16	TRBV4-3	TRBJ1-2	CASSQDQGGENNGYTF
13	TRBV6-5	TRBJ2-7	CASSYLGSWEQYF
13	TRBV7-6	TRBJ2-7	CASSLGGRGEQYF
15	TRBV30	TRBJ1-1	CAYKVGTYRRTEAFF
14	TRBV18	TRBJ2-5	CASSPRRQEETQYF
15	TRBV2	TRBJ2-2	CASSEYGGNTGELFF
14	TRBV4-1	TRBJ2-5	CASSPRTAQETQYF
19	TRBV5-6	TRBJ2-3	CASSLAGLAGGGSTDTQYF
15	TRBV7-6	TRBJ2-1	CASSLELYSYNEQFF
12	TRBV6-6	TRBJ1-2	CASSPTGVGYTF